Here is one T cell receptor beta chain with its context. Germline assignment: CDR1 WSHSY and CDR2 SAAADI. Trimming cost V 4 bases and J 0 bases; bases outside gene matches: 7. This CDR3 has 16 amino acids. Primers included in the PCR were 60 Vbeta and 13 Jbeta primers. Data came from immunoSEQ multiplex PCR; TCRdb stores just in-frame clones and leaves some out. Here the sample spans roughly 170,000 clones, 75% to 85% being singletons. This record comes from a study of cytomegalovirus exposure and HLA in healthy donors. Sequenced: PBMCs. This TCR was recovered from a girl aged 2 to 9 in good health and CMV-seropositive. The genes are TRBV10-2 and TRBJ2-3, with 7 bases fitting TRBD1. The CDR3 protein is CASSGGDSDSTDTQYF. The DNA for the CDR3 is TGCGCCAGCAGTGGAGGGGACAGCGATAGCACAGATACGCAGTATTTT.